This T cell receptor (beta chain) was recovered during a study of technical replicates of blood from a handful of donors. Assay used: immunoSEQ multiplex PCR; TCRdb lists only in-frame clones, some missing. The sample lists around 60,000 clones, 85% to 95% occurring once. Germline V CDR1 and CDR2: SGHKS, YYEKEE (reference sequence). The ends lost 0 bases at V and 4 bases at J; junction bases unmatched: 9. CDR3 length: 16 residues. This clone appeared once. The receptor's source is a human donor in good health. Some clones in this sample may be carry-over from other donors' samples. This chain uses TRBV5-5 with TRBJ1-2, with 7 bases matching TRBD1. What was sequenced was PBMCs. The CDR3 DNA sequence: TGTGCCAGCAGCTTGGCCTGGACAGGAGATATCTATGGCTACACCTTC. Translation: CASSLAWTGDIYGYTF.